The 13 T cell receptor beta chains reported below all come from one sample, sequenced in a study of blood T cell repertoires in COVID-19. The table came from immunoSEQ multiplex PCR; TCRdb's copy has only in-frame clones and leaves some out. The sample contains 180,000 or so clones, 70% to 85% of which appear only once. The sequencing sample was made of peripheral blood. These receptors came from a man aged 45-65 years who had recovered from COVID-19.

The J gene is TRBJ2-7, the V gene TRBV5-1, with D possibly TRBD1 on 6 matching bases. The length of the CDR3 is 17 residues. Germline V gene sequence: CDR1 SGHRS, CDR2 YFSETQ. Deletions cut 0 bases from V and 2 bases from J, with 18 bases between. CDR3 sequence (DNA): TGCGCCAGCAGCTTGGCCTTTAGCCACAGGGTGCCCTACGAGCAGTACTTC. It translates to CASSLAFSHRVPYEQYF.

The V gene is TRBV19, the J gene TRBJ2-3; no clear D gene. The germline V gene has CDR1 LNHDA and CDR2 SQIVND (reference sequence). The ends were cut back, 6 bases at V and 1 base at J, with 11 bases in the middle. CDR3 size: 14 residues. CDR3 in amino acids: CASSSGVGTDTQYF. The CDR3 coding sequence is TGTGCCAGTAGCTCCGGAGTGGGCACAGATACGCAGTATTTT.

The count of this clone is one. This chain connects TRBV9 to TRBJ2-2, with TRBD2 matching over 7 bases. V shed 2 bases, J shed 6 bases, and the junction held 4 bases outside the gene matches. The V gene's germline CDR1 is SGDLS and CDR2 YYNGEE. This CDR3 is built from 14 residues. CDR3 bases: TGTGCCAGCAGCGTGCGTAGCGGGTCCGGGGAGCTGTTTTTT. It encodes CASSVRSGSGELFF.

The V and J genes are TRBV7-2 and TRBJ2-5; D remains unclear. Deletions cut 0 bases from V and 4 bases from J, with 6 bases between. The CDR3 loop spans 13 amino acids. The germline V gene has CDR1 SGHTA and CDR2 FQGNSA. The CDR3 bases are TGTGCCAGCAGCTTAGCGATGAGAGAGACCCAGTACTTC. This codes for CASSLAMRETQYF.

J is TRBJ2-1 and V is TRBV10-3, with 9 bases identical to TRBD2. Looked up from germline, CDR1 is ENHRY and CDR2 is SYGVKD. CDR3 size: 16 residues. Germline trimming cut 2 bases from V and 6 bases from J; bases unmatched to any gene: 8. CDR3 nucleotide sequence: TGTGCCATCAGTGAGCCCTTGCGGGAGGGAGGCAATGAGCAGTTCTTC. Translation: CAISEPLREGGNEQFF.

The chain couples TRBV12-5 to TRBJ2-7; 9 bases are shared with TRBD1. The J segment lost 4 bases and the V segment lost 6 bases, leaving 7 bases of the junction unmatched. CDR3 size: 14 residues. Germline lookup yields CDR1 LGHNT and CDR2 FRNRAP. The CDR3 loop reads CASGPGQGYYEQYF. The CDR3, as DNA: TGTGCTAGTGGGCCGGGACAGGGATATTACGAGCAGTACTTC.

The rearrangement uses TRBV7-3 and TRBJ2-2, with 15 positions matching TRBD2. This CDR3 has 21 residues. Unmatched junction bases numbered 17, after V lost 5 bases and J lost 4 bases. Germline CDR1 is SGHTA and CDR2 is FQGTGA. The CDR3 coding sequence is TGTGCCAGCAGCCCACGGGCCCTGGGACTAGCGGGAGGTGGAGTCACCGGGGAGCTGTTTTTT. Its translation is CASSPRALGLAGGGVTGELFF. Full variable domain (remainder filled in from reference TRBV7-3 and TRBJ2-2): GAGVSQTPSNKVTEKGKYVELRCDPISGHTALYWYRQSLGQGPEFLIYFQGTGAADDSGLPNDRFFAVRPEGSVSTLKIQRTERGDSAVYLCASSPRALGLAGGGVTGELFFGEGSRLTVL.

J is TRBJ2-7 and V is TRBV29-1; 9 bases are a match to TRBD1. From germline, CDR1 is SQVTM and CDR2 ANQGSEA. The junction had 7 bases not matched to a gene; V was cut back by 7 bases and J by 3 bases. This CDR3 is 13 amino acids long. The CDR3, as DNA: TGCAGCGCGTCGACAGGGGGTTTCTACGAGCAGTACTTC. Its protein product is CSASTGGFYEQYF.

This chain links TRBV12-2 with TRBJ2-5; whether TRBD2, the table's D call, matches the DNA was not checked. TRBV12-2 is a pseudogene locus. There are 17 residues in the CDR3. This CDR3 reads CASRLESGTSIFETQYF. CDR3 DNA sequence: TGTGCAAGTCGCTTAGAATCCGGGACTAGCATTTTCGAGACCCAGTACTTC.

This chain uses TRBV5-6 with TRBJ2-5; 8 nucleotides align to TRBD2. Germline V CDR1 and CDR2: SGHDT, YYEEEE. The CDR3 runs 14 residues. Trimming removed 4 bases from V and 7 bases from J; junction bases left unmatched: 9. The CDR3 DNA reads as TGTGCCAGCAGCACGGGACTAGGGATAGGGACCCAGTACTTC. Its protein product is CASSTGLGIGTQYF.

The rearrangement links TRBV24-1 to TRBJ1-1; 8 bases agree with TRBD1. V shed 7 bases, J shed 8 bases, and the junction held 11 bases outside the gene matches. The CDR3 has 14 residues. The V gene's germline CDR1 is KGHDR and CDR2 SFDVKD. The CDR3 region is CATRDRVLGDEAFF. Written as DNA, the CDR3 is TGTGCCACCAGGGACAGGGTCCTCGGGGACGAAGCTTTCTTT.

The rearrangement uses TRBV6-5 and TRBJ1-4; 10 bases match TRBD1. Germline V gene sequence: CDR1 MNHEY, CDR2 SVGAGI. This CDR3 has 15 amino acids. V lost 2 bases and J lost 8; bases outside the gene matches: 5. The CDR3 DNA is TGTGCCAGCAGTTACATCGGGACAGGGGTCGAAAAACTGTTTTTT. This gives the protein CASSYIGTGVEKLFF.

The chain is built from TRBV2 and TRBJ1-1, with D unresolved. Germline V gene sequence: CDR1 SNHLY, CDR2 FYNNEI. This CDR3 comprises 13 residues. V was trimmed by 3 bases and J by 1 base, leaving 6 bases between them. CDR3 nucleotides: TGTGCCAGCAGTGATCGCGGGAACACTGAAGCTTTCTTT. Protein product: CASSDRGNTEAFF.